In this sample, the clone carrying this TCR beta chain turned up many times. Its target is unknown. The source of the sample is a study of T cell repertoires in cytomegalovirus infection. Background on the study: Evidence of both CMV infection and a matching HLA type came from public TCR beta signatures. Study results and limitations: Within the response measured ex vivo, HLA-C-restricted CMV-specific TCR beta clonotypes were dominant. Totalled public TCR beta family frequency picked out people who carried CMV plus the relevant HLA.

Trimming took 4 bases from V and 1 from J, leaving 13 bases between them. Germline CDR1 and CDR2: SGHVS and FQNEAQ. There are 15 residues in the CDR3. TCRdb reprocessed the reads via MiXCR and lists one record per CDR3 protein. This sample has roughly 250,000 distinct CDR3 sequences, with roughly 22% found just once. Sequencing used CD8+ T cells from PBMCs. The clonotype was recovered from a human donor in good health (CMV status not recorded). Some clones in this sample may be carry-over from other donors' samples. This chain uses TRBV7-8 with TRBJ1-1; no clear D gene. CDR3 protein: CASSSEGGWNTEAFF. In DNA form, the CDR3 reads TGTGCCAGCAGCTCTGAAGGAGGATGGAACACTGAAGCTTTCTTT.